Reported below is one T cell receptor beta chain. The antigen is not known. Germline V CDR1 and CDR2: LNHDA, SQIVND (reference sequence). The V and J ends lost 5 bases and 5 bases, in that order; junction bases with no gene match: 5. This CDR3 has 15 amino acids. This PCR relied on a set of 60 Vbeta primers and 13 Jbeta primers. This table comes from immunoSEQ multiplex PCR, and its TCRdb copy is limited to in-frame clones, with some not included. The table includes some 180,000 clones, over 80% detected once. This sample stems from a study of cytomegalovirus exposure and HLA in healthy donors. Whole-study findings and limits: Data from an earlier analysis indicated that most TCR beta V segments were productive either about 90% or about 30% of the time. Reports credit the classifier with highly specific, highly sensitive diagnosis of cytomegalovirus status. The likely explanation for a cluster of highly shared sequence variants was sequencing artifact. Sequencing depth roughly uniform across donors was assumed in presence/absence analyses.

The chain carries TRBV19 and TRBJ2-3; 12 nucleotides align to TRBD2. This receptor was taken from a girl between 10 and 17 years old in good health and CMV-seropositive. Sequencing was done on a sample of PBMCs. The CDR3 loop is CASSLTLAGGDTQYF. Written as DNA, the CDR3 is TGTGCCAGTAGTCTTACACTAGCGGGGGGAGATACGCAGTATTTT. Full variable domain (missing parts from reference TRBV19 and TRBJ2-3): DGGITQSPKYLFRKEGQNVTLSCEQNLNHDAMYWYRQDPGQGLRLIYYSQIVNDFQKGDIAEGYSVSREKKESFPLTVTSAQKNPTAFYLCASSLTLAGGDTQYFGPGTRLTVL.